These 20 T cell receptor beta chains came from one sample sequenced in a study of shared T cell receptors in the human thymus. This table comes from immunoSEQ multiplex PCR, and its TCRdb copy is limited to in-frame clones, with some not included. The data contain 500,000 to 750,000 clones, around 89% of them singletons. The same sample was also used in a study of human thymus T cells.

Sequenced: thymocytes. These receptors were taken from a boy in the first two years of life with a congenital heart defect.

This clone came up once. V gene TRBV25-1 combines with J gene TRBJ1-4; 9 bases are a match to TRBD1. This CDR3 region has 16 residues. Trimming removed 3 bases from V and 5 bases from J; junction bases left unmatched: 7. Germline V lookup: CDR1 MGHDK, CDR2 SYGVNS. CDR3 in amino acids: CASSDVPGQGNEKLFF. As DNA, the CDR3 is TGTGCCAGCAGTGACGTGCCGGGACAGGGAAATGAAAAACTGTTTTTT.

The chain uses TRBV28 and TRBJ2-1, with 9 nucleotides matching TRBD1. The CDR3 covers 18 residues. Germline V gene data show CDR1 as MDHEN and CDR2 as SYDVKM. V gave up 3 bases and J gave up 1 base; unmatched junction bases: 10. The CDR3 spells CASSFKVGGTGSYNEQFF. The CDR3 DNA reads as TGTGCCAGCAGTTTTAAGGTTGGGGGGACAGGGTCCTACAATGAGCAGTTCTTC. The full variable domain, with the rest looked up from reference TRBV28 and TRBJ2-1, is DVKVTQSSRYLVKRTGEKVFLECVQDMDHENMFWYRQDPGLGLRLIYFSYDVKMKEKGDIPEGYSVSREKKERFSLILESASTNQTSMYLCASSFKVGGTGSYNEQFFGPGTRLTVL.

The rearrangement joins TRBV5-4 to TRBJ2-7; TRBD1 matches 7 bases. From germline, CDR1 is SGHNT and CDR2 YYREEE (reference sequence). CDR3 length: 13 amino acids. J lost 2 bases, V lost 4 bases, and 3 bases had no gene match. This CDR3 reads CASSPDRPYEQYF. The CDR3 DNA follows: TGTGCCAGCAGCCCGGACAGGCCCTACGAGCAGTACTTC.

The chain recombines TRBV4-2 with TRBJ2-5, with a tentative D call TRBD1 (5 bases). The V end was cut by 0 bases, the J end by 5 bases, with 16 bases between. Germline V gene sequence: CDR1 LGHNA, CDR2 YNFKEQ. This CDR3 region has 16 residues. The chain's CDR3 is CASSQDRQGPGETQYF. Written as DNA, the CDR3 is TGTGCCAGCAGCCAAGATAGGCAGGGCCCTGGGGAGACCCAGTACTTC.

This sequence joins TRBV7-9 and TRBJ2-1, with TRBD1 matching 9 bases. CDR3 size: 17 residues. The germline V gene has CDR1 SEHNR and CDR2 FQNEAQ (reference sequence). Trimming took 5 bases from V and 2 from J; bases not matched to a gene: 10. The CDR3 sequence: CASSITPGQGTYNEQFF. CDR3 coding DNA: TGTGCCAGCAGCATTACCCCGGGACAGGGTACCTACAATGAGCAGTTCTTC. Combining the CDR3 with reference TRBV7-9 and TRBJ2-1 gives the whole variable domain DTGVSQNPRHKITKRGQNVTFRCDPISEHNRLYWYRQTLGQGPEFLTYFQNEAQLEKSRLLSDRFSAERPKGSFSTLEIQRTEQGDSAMYLCASSITPGQGTYNEQFFGPGTRLTVL.

This rearrangement joins TRBV14 to TRBJ1-1; TRBD1 is a possible D gene (6 bases). Germline CDR1 is SGHDN and CDR2 is FVKESK. The CDR3 sequence is 16 residues long. V gave up 5 bases and J gave up 0 bases, with 16 bases separating them. The chain's CDR3 is CASSKAPDRLNTEAFF. The CDR3 nucleotides read TGTGCCAGCAGCAAAGCCCCCGACAGGCTGAACACTGAAGCTTTCTTT.

V usage is TRBV25-1 and J usage is TRBJ2-1; TRBD1 might be the D (6 bases). CDR3 size: 14 residues. The V end was cut by 4 bases, the J end by 9 bases, with 16 bases between. The germline V gene has CDR1 MGHDK and CDR2 SYGVNS. The CDR3 nucleotides read TGTGCCAGCAGTGGCTCCCCCAGGGGTGGTGAGCAGTTCTTC. Its protein product is CASSGSPRGGEQFF.

This clone was found once. The gene calls are TRBV6-5 and TRBJ2-5, with a tentative D call TRBD2 (6 bases). Germline V lookup: CDR1 MNHEY, CDR2 SVGAGI. CDR3 length: 13 residues. Between the trimmed V and J ends, which lost 6 bases and 3 bases, there was a span of 11 bases. CDR3 residues: CASSFLAKETQYF. CDR3 nucleotide sequence: TGTGCCAGCAGCTTCCTAGCGAAAGAGACCCAGTACTTC.

The rearrangement joins TRBV21-1 to TRBJ2-2; the D call of TRBD2 is as the table states it, not checked on the DNA. TRBV21-1 is a documented pseudogene. There are 18 residues in the CDR3. The CDR3 DNA follows: TGTGCCAGCCCAGGGGTAGCGGGAGTCGCTGCGAACACCGGGGAGCTGTTTTTT. As protein: CASPGVAGVAANTGELFF.

This clone was detected once. This chain uses TRBV9 with TRBJ1-1; unclear D gene. Germline CDR1 and CDR2: SGDLS and YYNGEE. The CDR3 has 14 amino acids. V was shortened by 3 bases and J by 5 bases, with 14 bases between the two germline ends. CDR3 region: CASSDGQRETEAFF. In DNA, the CDR3 is TGTGCCAGCAGCGACGGGCAGAGGGAAACTGAAGCTTTCTTT.

This clone appeared a few times. This sequence joins TRBV7-9 and TRBJ1-2; weak D call: TRBD1 (6 bases). This CDR3 is built from 12 residues. Germline V CDR1 and CDR2: SEHNR, FQNEAQ (reference sequence). V was clipped by 6 bases and J by 7 bases, with 12 bases between them. The CDR3 region has the DNA TGTGCCAGCAGAACTGGACAGTCTGGCTACACCTTC. Its protein is CASRTGQSGYTF.

V usage is TRBV6-1 and J usage is TRBJ2-7; 8 positions match TRBD1. The CDR3 covers 15 residues. Looked up from germline, CDR1 is MNHNS and CDR2 is SASEGT. J was trimmed by 2 bases and V by 8 bases; bases with no gene match: 11. The CDR3 DNA follows: TGTGCCAGCCCCCCCTCCCGACAGGGGCCCTACGAGCAGTACTTC. This translates into CASPPSRQGPYEQYF.

This chain connects TRBV12-1 to TRBJ1-1. TRBV12-1 is a pseudogene. This CDR3 is built from 13 residues. This chain's CDR3 is CASSFETSGEAFF. The DNA of the CDR3 is TGTGCCAGCAGCTTCGAAACAAGCGGCGAAGCTTTCTTT.

This rearrangement joins TRBV7-2 to TRBJ2-1, with TRBD2 matching over 7 bases. The J segment lost 0 bases and the V segment lost 2 bases, leaving 7 bases of the junction unmatched. The CDR3 consists of 17 residues. Germline loops: CDR1 SGHTA, CDR2 FQGNSA. CDR3 in DNA: TGTGCCAGCAGCTTATATCTTCGCGGGAGCTCCTACAATGAGCAGTTCTTC. Protein sequence: CASSLYLRGSSYNEQFF.

V and J are TRBV7-6 and TRBJ2-7; 11 nucleotides line up with TRBD2. With V trimmed by 6 bases and J by 7 bases, 17 bases remained unmatched. CDR1 is SGHVS, CDR2 FNYEAQ, per germline. The CDR3 is made up of 17 amino acids. CDR3 in DNA: TGTGCCAGCAGTTTGACACTAGCGGGAGTTGGGGGGGGAGAGCAGTACTTC. Its protein is CASSLTLAGVGGGEQYF.

The chain joins TRBV5-1 to TRBJ2-1; D is uncertain. CDR3 length: 14 residues. V was trimmed by 3 bases and J by 5 bases, leaving 12 bases between them. In germline, CDR1 is SGHRS, CDR2 YFSETQ. The CDR3 DNA sequence: TGCGCCAGCAGCTGCAGCAGAGGAGACAATGAGCAGTTCTTC. It codes for CASSCSRGDNEQFF.

The rearrangement joins TRBV2 to TRBJ2-6, with D maybe TRBD2 (6 bases). The CDR3 length is 15 residues. Trimming took off 1 base at V and 2 bases at J, with 6 bases between the two ends. The germline V gene has CDR1 SNHLY and CDR2 FYNNEI. CDR3 sequence: CASSEGGAGANVLTF. The CDR3 bases are TGTGCCAGCAGTGAAGGGGGGGCTGGGGCCAACGTCCTGACTTTC.

The genes are TRBV7-9 and TRBJ2-3; TRBD2 matches 8 bases. This CDR3 is 17 amino acids long. The germline CDR1 and CDR2 sequences are SEHNR and FQNEAQ (reference sequence). After removal of 2 bases from V and 4 bases from J, the junction contained 11 bases not matched to a gene. For the CDR3, the DNA is TGTGCCAGCAGCTTACCCAGAGCGGGAGCCCCACCAGATACGCAGTATTTT. It translates to CASSLPRAGAPPDTQYF.

The chain is built from TRBV15 and TRBJ1-4; D unclear. This CDR3 has 16 amino acids. V was shortened by 1 base and J by 6 bases, with 15 bases between the two germline ends. CDR1 and CDR2 from the germline V gene are LNHNV and YYDKDF (reference sequence). The CDR3 is CATSRGCRGRDEKLFF. The CDR3 coding sequence is TGTGCCACCAGCAGAGGGTGCCGGGGTAGAGATGAAAAACTGTTTTTT.

V usage is TRBV11-2 and J usage is TRBJ2-7; 9 bases match TRBD1. J gave up 2 bases and V 4 bases, and 12 bases lay outside the gene matches. CDR1 SGHAT and CDR2 FQNNGV come from the germline V gene. This CDR3 contains 17 residues. The CDR3 sequence is CASSWRGGTGKTYEQYF. In nucleotides, the CDR3 is TGTGCCAGCAGCTGGAGAGGAGGGACAGGGAAAACCTACGAGCAGTACTTC.